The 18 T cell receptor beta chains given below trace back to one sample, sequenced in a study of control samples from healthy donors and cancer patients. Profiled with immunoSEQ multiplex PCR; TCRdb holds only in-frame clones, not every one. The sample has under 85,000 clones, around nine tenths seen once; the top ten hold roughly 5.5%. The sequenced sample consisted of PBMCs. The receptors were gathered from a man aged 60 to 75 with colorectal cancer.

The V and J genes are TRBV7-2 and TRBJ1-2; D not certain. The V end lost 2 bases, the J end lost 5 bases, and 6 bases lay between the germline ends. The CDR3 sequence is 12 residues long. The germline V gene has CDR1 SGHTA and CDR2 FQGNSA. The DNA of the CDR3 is TGTGCCAGCAGCTTATCTGGGTATGGCTACACCTTC. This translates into CASSLSGYGYTF.

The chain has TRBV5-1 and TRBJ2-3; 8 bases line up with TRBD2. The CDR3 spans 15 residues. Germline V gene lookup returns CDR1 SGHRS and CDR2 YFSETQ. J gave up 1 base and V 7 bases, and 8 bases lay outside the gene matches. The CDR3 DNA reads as TGCGCCAGCCGGACTATCGGGGGGGGCACAGATACGCAGTATTTT. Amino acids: CASRTIGGGTDTQYF.

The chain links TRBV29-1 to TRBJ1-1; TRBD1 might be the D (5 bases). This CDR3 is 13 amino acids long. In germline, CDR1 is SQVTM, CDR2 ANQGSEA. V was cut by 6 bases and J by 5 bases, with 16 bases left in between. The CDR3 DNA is TGCAGCGTGGGACCTGGGGGAAGTACTGAAGCTTTCTTT. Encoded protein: CSVGPGGSTEAFF.

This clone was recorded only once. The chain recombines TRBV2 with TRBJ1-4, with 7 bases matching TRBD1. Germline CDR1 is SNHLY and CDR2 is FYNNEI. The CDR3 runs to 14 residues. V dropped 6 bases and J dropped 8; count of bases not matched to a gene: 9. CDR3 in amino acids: CASRRQGIAEKLFF. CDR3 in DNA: TGTGCCAGCAGGAGACAGGGTATTGCGGAAAAACTGTTTTTT.

The CDR3 bases are TGTGCCAGCAGCGGGGCAGGGGGGGCCCTGGACTATGGCTACACCTTC. This gives the protein CASSGAGGALDYGYTF. The chain joins TRBV9 to TRBJ1-2; 7 bases fit TRBD1. Trimming removed 3 bases from V and 3 bases from J; junction bases left unmatched: 11. Germline assignment: CDR1 SGDLS and CDR2 YYNGEE. CDR3 length: 16 amino acids.

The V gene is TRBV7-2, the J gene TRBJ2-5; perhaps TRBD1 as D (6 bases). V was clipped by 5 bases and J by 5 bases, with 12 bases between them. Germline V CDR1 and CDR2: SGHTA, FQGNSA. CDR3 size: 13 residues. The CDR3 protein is CASSLRTVETQYF. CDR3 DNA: TGTGCCAGCAGCCTAAGGACAGTGGAGACCCAGTACTTC.

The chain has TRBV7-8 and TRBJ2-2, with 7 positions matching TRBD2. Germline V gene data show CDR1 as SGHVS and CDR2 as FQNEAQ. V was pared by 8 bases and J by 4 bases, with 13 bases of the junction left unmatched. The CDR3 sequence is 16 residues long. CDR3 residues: CASRGPVGGFTGELFF. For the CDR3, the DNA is TGTGCCAGCCGAGGTCCTGTGGGGGGGTTCACCGGGGAGCTGTTTTTT.

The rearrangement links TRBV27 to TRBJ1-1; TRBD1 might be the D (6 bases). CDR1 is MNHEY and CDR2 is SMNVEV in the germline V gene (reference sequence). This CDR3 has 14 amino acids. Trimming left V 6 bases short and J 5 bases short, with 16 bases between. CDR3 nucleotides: TGTGCCAGCAGAGCAACAGGGCTGGGGACTGAAGCTTTCTTT. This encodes CASRATGLGTEAFF.

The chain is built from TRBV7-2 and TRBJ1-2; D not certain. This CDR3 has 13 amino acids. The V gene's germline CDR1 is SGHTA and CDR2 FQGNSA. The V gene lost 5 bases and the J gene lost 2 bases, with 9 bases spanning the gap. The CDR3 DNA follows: TGTGCCAGCAGCCCAGACACGAACTATGGCTACACCTTC. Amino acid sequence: CASSPDTNYGYTF.

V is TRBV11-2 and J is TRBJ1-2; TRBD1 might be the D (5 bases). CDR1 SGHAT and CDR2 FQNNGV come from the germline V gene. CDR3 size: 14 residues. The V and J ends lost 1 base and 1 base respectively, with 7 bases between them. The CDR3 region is CASSLAGVNYGYTF. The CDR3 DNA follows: TGTGCCAGCAGCTTAGCGGGGGTTAACTATGGCTACACCTTC.

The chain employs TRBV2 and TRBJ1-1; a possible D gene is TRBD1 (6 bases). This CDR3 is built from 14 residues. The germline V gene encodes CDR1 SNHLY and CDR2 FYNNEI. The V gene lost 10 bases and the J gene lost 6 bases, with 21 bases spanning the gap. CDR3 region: CATALGGAGSEAFF. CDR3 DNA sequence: TGTGCCACTGCCCTGGGGGGGGCCGGGTCTGAAGCTTTCTTT.

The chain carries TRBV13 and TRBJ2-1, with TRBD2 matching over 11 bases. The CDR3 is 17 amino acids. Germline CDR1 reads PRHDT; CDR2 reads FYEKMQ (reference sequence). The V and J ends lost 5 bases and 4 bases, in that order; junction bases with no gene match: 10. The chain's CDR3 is CASSPQLAGAPYNEQFF. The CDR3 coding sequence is TGTGCCAGCAGCCCACAACTAGCGGGGGCGCCATACAATGAGCAGTTCTTC.

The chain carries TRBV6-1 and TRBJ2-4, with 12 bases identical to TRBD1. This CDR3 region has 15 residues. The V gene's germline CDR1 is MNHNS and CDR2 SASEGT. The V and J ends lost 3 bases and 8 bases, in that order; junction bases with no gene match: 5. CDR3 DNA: TGTGCCAGCAGTGAGTCCGGGACAGGGGGCCACATTCAGTACTTC. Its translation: CASSESGTGGHIQYF.

The CDR3, as DNA: TGCGCCAGCAGCACCGGATGGGGGGCGTCAGATACGCAGTATTTT. The encoded protein is CASSTGWGASDTQYF. The chain couples TRBV5-1 to TRBJ2-3; either TRBD1 or TRBD2 may supply D (6 bases each). Trimming pared 4 bases from V and 4 bases from J, leaving 16 bases between. Germline CDR1 and CDR2: SGHRS and YFSETQ. This CDR3 has 15 residues.

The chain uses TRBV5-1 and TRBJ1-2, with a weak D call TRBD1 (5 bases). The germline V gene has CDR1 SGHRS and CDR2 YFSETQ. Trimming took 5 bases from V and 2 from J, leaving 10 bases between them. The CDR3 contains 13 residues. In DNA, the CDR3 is TGCGCCAGCAGGGTCCAGGGAAACTATGGCTACACCTTC. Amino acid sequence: CASRVQGNYGYTF.

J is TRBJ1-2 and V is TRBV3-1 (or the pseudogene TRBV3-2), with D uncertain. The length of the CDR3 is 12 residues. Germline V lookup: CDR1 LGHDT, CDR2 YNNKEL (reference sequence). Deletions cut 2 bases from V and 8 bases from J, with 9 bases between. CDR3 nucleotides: TGTGCCAGCAGCCAACTGGTTGGCGGCTACACCTTC. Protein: CASSQLVGGYTF.

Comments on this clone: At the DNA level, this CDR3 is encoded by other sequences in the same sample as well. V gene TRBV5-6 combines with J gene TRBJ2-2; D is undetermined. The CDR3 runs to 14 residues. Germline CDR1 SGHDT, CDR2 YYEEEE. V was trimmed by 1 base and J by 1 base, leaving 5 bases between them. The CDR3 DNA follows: TGTGCCAGCAGCTTGACCAGGAACACCGGGGAGCTGTTTTTT. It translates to CASSLTRNTGELFF.

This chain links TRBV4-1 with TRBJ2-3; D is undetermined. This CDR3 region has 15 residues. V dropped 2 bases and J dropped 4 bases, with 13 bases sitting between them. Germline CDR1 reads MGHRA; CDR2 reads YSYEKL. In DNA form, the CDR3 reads TGCGCCAGCAGCCAAAGTCCCCACGCCGCAGATACGCAGTATTTT. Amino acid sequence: CASSQSPHAADTQYF.